This TCR beta chain was profiled in a study of blood T cell repertoires in COVID-19. The CDR3 loop spans 17 amino acids. Germline trimming cut 5 bases from V and 2 bases from J; bases unmatched to any gene: 14. From germline, CDR1 is ENHRY and CDR2 SYGVKD. A few counts support this clone. Per the study methods: Using reference gene primer amplification, nucleated cell counts were estimated. The assay was immunoSEQ multiplex PCR, and TCRdb's table has in-frame clones only and misses some. D and trimming were read from the DNA, whereas the V and J calls and clone size are those reported in that table. The sample lists about 140,000 clones, roughly four fifths occurring once.

This sequence was found in a human donor in a cohort sampled during active COVID-19. The sequencing input was peripheral blood. V and J are TRBV10-3 and TRBJ1-1; 7 positions match TRBD1. CDR3 protein: CAISNRDRPILNTEAFF. CDR3 coding DNA: TGTGCCATCAGTAACCGGGACAGACCTATCTTAAACACTGAAGCTTTCTTT.